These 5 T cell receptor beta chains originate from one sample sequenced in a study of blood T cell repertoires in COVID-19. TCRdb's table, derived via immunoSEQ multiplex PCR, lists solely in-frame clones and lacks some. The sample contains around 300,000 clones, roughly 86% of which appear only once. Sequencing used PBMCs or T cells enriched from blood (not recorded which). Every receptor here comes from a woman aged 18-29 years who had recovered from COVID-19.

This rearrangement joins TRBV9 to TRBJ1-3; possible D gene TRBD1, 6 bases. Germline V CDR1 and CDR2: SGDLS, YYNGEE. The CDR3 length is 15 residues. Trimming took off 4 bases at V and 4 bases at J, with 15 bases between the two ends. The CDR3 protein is CASSPSPGEGNTIYF. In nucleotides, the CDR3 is TGTGCCAGCAGCCCGAGCCCAGGGGAAGGAAACACCATATATTTT.

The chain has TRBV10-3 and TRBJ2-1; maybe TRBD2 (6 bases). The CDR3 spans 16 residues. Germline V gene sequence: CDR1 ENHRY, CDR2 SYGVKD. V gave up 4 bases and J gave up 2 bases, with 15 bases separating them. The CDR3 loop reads CAISGTGTETYNEQFF. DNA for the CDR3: TGTGCCATCAGTGGGACCGGGACTGAAACCTACAATGAGCAGTTCTTC.

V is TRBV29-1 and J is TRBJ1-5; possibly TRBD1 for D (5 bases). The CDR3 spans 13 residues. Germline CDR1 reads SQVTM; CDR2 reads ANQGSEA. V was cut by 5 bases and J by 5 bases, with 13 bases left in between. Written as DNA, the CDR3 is TGCAGCGTTAAGACAGACACCTATCAGCCCCAGCATTTT. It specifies CSVKTDTYQPQHF.

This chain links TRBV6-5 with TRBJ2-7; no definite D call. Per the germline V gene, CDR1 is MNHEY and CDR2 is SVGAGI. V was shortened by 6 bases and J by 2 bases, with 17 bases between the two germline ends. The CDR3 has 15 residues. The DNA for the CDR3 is TGTGCCAGCAGACTTGATCTTATACCCACCTACGAGCAGTACTTC. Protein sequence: CASRLDLIPTYEQYF.

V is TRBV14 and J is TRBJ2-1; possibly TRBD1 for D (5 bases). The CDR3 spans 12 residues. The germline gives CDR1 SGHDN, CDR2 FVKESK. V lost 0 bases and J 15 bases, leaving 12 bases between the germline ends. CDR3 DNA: TGTGCCAGCAGCCAAGACAGGGTTAGCTCGTTCTTC. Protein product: CASSQDRVSSFF.